Below, 5 T cell receptor beta chains from the same sample are listed, as sequenced in a study of blood T cell repertoires in COVID-19. Libraries were prepared by immunoSEQ multiplex PCR; TCRdb keeps only in-frame clonotypes and omits some of them. The sample holds about 300,000 clones, 85% seen once. Sequencing was performed on PBMCs or T cells enriched from blood (not recorded which). The source is a woman between 45 and 60 years old who had recovered from COVID-19.

J is TRBJ2-1 and V is TRBV18, with TRBD2 matching 7 bases. Unmatched junction bases numbered 8, after V lost 6 bases and J lost 0 bases. Germline V gives CDR1 KGHSH, CDR2 LQKENI. The CDR3 length is 16 residues. CDR3 in DNA: TGTGCCAGCTCTTCGGGCGGGAGACGCTCCTACAATGAGCAGTTCTTC. Protein: CASSSGGRRSYNEQFF.

The chain uses TRBV4-1 and TRBJ2-7, with TRBD2 matching 8 bases. The trim removed 4 bases at V and 8 bases at J, leaving 10 bases unmatched. The germline V gene has CDR1 MGHRA and CDR2 YSYEKL. The CDR3 contains 14 residues. The chain's CDR3 is CASSPGLGGRKQYF. In DNA, the CDR3 is TGCGCCAGCAGCCCGGGACTAGGTGGACGAAAGCAGTACTTC.

Only a few counts were recorded for this clone. Other DNA sequences in the same sample also yield this CDR3. J is TRBJ2-2 and V is TRBV9; D is ambiguous. The CDR3 sequence is 15 residues long. V dropped 0 bases and J dropped 1 base, with 7 bases sitting between them. Germline lookup yields CDR1 SGDLS and CDR2 YYNGEE. In DNA, the CDR3 is TGTGCCAGCAGCGTAGATGCAGGGAACACCGGGGAGCTGTTTTTT. Its protein product is CASSVDAGNTGELFF.

The chain joins TRBV18 to TRBJ2-3; 10 bases are shared with TRBD1. The CDR3 contains 14 residues. Germline V CDR1 and CDR2: KGHSH, LQKENI. J was trimmed by 3 bases and V by 6 bases; bases with no gene match: 3. The CDR3 region is CASSGQGRTDTQYF. The CDR3 nucleotides read TGTGCCAGCTCGGGACAGGGGCGTACAGATACGCAGTATTTT.

This clone was picked up a small number of times. The chain links TRBV27 to TRBJ1-5; possibly TRBD1 for D (6 bases). Germline V gene lookup returns CDR1 MNHEY and CDR2 SMNVEV (reference sequence). This CDR3 spans 14 amino acids. The V end was cut by 6 bases, the J end by 3 bases, with 12 bases between. The DNA of the CDR3 is TGTGCCAGCAGGCTGACAGGCTACAATCAGCCCCAGCATTTT. This translates into CASRLTGYNQPQHF.